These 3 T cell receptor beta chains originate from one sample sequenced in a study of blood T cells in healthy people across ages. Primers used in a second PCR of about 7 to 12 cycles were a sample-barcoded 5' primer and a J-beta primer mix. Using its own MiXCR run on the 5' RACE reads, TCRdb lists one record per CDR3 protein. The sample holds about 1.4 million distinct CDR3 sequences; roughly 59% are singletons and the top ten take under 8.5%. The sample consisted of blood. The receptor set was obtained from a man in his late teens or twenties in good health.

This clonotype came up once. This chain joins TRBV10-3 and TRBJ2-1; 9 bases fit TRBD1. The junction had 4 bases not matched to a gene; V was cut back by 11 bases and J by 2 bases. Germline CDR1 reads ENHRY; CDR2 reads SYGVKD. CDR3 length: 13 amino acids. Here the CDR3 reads CALRQGAYNEQFF. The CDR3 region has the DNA TGTGCCCTTCGACAGGGGGCCTACAATGAGCAGTTCTTC.

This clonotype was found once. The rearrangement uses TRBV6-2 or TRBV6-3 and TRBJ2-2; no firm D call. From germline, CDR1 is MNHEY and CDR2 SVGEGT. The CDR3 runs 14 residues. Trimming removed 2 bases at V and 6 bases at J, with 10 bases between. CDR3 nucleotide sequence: TGTGCCAGCAGTTACAGACATACACCCGGGGAGCTGTTTTTT. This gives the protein CASSYRHTPGELFF.

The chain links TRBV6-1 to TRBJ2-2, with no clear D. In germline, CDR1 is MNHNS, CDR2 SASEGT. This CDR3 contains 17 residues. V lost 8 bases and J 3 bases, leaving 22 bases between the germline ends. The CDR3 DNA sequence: TGTGCCAGCCACGCTAAGTACACGGACGGGTACACCGGGGAGCTGTTTTTT. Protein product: CASHAKYTDGYTGELFF.